This T cell receptor beta chain was sequenced during a study of cytomegalovirus exposure and HLA in healthy donors. V lost 1 base and J lost 6; bases outside the gene matches: 8. There are 15 residues in the CDR3. Germline V gene sequence: CDR1 MGHRA, CDR2 YSYEKL. Researchers ran the PCR with 60 Vbeta and 13 Jbeta primers. Clones were sequenced by immunoSEQ multiplex PCR, and TCRdb holds only the in-frame ones, with some missing. The sample holds under 90,000 clones. The J gene is TRBJ1-1, the V gene TRBV4-1, with 7 bases identical to TRBD1. This sequence originates from a man aged 45-60 years in good health and CMV-seropositive. The sequenced sample was PBMCs. CDR3 region: CASSQGGQPSAEAFF. The CDR3 coding sequence is TGCGCCAGCAGCCAAGGGGGACAGCCTAGCGCTGAAGCTTTCTTT.